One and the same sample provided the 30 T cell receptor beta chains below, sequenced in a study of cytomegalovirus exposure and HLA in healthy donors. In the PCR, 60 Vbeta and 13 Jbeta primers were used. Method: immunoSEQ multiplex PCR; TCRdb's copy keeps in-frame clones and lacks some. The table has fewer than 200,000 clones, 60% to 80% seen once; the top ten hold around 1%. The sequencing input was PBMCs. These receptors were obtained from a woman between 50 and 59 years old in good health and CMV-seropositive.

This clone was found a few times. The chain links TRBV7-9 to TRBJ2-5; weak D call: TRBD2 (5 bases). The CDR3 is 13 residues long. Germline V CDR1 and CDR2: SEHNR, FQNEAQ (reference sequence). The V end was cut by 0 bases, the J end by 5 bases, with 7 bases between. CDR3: CASSLAGAETQYF. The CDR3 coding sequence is TGTGCCAGCAGCTTAGCGGGAGCGGAGACCCAGTACTTC.

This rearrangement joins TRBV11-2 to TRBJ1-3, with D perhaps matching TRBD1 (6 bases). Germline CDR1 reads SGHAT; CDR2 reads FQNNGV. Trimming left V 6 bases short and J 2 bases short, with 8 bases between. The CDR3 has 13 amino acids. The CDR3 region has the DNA TGTGCCAGCAGGGGACAAGCTGGAAACACCATATATTTT. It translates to CASRGQAGNTIYF.

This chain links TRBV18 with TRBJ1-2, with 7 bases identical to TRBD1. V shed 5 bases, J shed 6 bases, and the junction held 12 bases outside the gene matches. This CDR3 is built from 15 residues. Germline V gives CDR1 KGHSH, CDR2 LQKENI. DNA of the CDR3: TGTGCCAGCTCAGCAGTCCGAGCAGGGGGTGATGGCTACACCTTC. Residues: CASSAVRAGGDGYTF.

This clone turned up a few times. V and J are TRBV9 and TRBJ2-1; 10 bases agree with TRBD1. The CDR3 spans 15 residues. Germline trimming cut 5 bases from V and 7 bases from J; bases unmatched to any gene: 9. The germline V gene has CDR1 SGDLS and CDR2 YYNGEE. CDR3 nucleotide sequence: TGTGCCAGCAGTTACGACAGGGGGCGGGAGAATGAGCAGTTCTTC. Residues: CASSYDRGRENEQFF.

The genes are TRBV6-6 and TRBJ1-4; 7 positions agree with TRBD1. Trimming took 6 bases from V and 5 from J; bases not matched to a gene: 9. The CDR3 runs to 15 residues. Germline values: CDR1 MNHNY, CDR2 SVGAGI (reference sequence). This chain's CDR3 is CASSPGTAENEKLFF. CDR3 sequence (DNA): TGTGCCAGCAGCCCCGGGACAGCCGAAAATGAAAAACTGTTTTTT.

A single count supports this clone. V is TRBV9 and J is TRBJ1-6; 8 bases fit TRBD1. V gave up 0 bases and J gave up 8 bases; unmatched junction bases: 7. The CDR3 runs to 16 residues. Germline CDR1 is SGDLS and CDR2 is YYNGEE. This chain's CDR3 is CASSVGQGRMDSPLHF. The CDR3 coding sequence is TGTGCCAGCAGCGTAGGACAGGGGCGCATGGATTCACCCCTCCACTTT.

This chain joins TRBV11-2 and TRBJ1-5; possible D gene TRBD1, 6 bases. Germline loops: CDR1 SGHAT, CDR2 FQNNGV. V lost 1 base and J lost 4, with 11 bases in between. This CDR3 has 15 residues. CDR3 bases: TGTGCCAGCAGCTTAGGAACAGGGAATAATCAGCCCCAGCATTTT. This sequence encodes CASSLGTGNNQPQHF.

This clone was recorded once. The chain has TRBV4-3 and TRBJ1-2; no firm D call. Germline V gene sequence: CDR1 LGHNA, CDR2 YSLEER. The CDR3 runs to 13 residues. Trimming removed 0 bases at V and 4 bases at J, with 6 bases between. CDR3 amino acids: CASSQETAYGYTF. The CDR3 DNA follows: TGCGCCAGCAGCCAAGAAACAGCCTATGGCTACACCTTC.

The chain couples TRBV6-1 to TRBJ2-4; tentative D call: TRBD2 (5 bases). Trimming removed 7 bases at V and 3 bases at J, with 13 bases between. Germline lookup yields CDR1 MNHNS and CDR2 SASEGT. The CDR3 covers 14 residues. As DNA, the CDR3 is TGTGCCAGCAAGCTTCTAGGGAGCAAAAACATTCAGTACTTC. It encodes CASKLLGSKNIQYF.

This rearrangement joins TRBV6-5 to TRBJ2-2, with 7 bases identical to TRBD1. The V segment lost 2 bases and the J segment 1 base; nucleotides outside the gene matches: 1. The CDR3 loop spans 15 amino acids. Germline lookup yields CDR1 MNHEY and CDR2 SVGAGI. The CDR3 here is CASSYDRVNTGELFF. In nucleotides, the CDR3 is TGTGCCAGCAGTTACGACAGGGTGAACACCGGGGAGCTGTTTTTT.

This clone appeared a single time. This chain's CDR3 is CASSKTGTNEKLFF. CDR3 coding DNA: TGTGCCAGCAGCAAGACAGGGACTAATGAAAAACTGTTTTTT. The chain has TRBV5-4 and TRBJ1-4; 7 positions match TRBD1. V dropped 4 bases and J dropped 2; count of bases not matched to a gene: 2. The CDR3 sequence is 14 residues long. Germline loops: CDR1 SGHNT, CDR2 YYREEE (reference sequence).

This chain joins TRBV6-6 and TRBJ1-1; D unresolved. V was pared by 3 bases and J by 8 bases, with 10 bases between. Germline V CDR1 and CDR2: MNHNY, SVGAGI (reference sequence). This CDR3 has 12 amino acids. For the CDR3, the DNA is TGTGCCAGCAGTTATAGTGCGGGCGAAGCTTTCTTT. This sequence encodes CASSYSAGEAFF.

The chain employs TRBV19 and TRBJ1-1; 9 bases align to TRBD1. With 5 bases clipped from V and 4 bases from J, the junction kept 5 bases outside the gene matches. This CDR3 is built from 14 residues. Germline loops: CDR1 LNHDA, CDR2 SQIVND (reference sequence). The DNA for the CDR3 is TGTGCCAGTAGTCGAACGGGACAGGGCACTGAAGCTTTCTTT. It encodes CASSRTGQGTEAFF.

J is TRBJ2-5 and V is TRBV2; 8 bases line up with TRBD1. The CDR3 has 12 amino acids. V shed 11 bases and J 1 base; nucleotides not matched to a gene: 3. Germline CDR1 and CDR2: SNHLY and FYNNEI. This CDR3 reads CAARGLQETQYF. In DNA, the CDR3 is TGTGCCGCCAGGGGGCTCCAAGAGACCCAGTACTTC.

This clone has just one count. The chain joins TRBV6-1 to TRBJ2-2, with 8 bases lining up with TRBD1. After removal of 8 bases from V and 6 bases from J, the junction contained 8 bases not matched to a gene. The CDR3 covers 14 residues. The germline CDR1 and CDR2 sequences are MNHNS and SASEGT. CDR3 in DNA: TGTGCCAGCGGGGACAGGAGTTCGTCCGGGGAGCTGTTTTTT. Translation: CASGDRSSSGELFF.

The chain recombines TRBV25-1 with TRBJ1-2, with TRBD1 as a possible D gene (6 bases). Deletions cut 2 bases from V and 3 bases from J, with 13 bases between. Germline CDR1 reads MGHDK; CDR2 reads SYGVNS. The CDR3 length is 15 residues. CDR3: CASSEQTDRYYGYTF. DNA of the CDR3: TGTGCCAGCAGTGAACAAACCGACAGGTACTATGGCTACACCTTC.

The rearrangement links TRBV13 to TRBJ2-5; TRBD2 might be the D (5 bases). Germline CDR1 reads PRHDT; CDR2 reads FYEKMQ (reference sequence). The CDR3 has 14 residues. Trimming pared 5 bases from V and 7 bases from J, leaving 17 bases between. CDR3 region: CASSRGPDGVTQYF. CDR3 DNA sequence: TGTGCCAGCAGCCGCGGGCCCGATGGGGTGACCCAGTACTTC.

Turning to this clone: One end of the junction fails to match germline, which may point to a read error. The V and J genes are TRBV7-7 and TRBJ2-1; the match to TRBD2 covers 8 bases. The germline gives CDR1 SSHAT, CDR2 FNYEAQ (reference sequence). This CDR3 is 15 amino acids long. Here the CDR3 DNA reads TGTGCTAGCAGCCCCGGGACTAGAGATAGGAATGAGCAGTTCTTC. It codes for CASSPGTRDRNEQFF.

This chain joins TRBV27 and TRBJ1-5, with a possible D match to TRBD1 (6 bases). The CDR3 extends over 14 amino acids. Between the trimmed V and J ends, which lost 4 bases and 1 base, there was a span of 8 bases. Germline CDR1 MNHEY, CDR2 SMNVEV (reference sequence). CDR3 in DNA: TGTGCCAGCAGTTCACAGGGCAGCAATCAGCCCCAGCATTTT. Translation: CASSSQGSNQPQHF.

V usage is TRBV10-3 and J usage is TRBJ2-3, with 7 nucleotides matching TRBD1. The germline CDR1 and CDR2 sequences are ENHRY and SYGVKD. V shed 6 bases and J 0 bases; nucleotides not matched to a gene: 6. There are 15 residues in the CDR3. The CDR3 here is CAISPGQVSTDTQYF. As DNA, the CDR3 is TGTGCCATCAGCCCAGGACAGGTGAGCACAGATACGCAGTATTTT.

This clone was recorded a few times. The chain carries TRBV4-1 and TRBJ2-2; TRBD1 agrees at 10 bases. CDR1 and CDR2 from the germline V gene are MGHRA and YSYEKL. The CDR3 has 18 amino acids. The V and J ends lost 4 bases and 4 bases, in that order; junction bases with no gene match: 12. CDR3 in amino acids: CASSRGQGEFRGTGELFF. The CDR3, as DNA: TGCGCCAGCAGCCGTGGACAGGGGGAGTTTCGTGGCACCGGGGAGCTGTTTTTT.

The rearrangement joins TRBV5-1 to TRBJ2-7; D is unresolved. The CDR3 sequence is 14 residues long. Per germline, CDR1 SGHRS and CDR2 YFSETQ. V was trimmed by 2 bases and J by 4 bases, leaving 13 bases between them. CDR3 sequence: CASSFQARLYEQYF. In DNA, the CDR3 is TGCGCCAGCAGCTTCCAGGCAAGGCTATACGAGCAGTACTTC.

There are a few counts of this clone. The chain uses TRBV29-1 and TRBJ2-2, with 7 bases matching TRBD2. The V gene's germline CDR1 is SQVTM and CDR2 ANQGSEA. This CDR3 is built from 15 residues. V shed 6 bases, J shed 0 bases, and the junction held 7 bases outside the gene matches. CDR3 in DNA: TGCAGCGTCGCCCCAGCGGGGACGAACACCGGGGAGCTGTTTTTT. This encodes CSVAPAGTNTGELFF.

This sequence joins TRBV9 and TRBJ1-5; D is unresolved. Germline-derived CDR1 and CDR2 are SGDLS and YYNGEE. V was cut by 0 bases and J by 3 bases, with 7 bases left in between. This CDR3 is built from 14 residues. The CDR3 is CASSVDGTNQPQHF. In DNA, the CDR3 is TGTGCCAGCAGCGTAGATGGCACCAATCAGCCCCAGCATTTT.

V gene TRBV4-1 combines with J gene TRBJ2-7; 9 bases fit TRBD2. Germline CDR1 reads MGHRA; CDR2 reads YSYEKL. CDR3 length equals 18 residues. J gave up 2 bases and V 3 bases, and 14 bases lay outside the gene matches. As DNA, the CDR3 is TGCGCCAGCAGCCACAACCCTGGGAGGGCTAGCGGGACCTACGAGCAGTACTTC. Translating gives CASSHNPGRASGTYEQYF.

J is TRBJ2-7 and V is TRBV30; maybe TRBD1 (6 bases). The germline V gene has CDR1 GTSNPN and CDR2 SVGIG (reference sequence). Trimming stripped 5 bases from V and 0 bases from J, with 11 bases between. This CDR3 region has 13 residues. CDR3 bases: TGTGCCTGGTCCCAGGGGCACTCCTACGAGCAGTACTTC. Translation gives CAWSQGHSYEQYF.

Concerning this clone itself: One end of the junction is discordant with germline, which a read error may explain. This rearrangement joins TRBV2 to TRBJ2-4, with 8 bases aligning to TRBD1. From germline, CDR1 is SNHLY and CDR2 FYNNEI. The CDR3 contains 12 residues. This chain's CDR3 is CASSGGTGRRLF. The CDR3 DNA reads TGTGCCAGCAGTGGCGGGACAGGCCGACGGCTCTTC.

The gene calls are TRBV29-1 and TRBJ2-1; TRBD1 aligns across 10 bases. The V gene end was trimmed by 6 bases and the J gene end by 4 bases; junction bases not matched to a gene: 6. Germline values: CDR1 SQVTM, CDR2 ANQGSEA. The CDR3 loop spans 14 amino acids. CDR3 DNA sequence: TGCAGCGTAACCGGGACAGGGGCTTACAATGAGCAGTTCTTC. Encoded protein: CSVTGTGAYNEQFF.

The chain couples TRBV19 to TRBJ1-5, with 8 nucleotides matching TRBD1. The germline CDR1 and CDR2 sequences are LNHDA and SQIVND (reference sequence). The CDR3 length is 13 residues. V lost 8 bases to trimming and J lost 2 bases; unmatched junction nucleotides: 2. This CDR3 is CASATGGNQPQHF. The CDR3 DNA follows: TGTGCCAGTGCGACAGGGGGCAATCAGCCCCAGCATTTT.

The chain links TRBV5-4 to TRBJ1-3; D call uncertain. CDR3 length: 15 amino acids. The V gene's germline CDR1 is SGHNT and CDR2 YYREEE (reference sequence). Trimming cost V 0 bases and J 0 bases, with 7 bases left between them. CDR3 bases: TGTGCCAGCAGCTTGGGAAGGAGCTCTGGAAACACCATATATTTT. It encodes CASSLGRSSGNTIYF.